One and the same sample provided the 21 T cell receptor beta chains below, sequenced in a study of blood T cells in healthy people across ages. Primed by a sample-barcoded 5' primer and a J-beta primer mix, a second PCR proceeded for about 7 to 11 cycles. TCRdb called the 5' RACE reads again in MiXCR, with one record for every CDR3 protein. The table includes 660,000 or so distinct CDR3 sequences, approximately 50% detected once. Source material: blood. These receptor sequences come from a man aged 55 to 70 in good health.

As concerns this clonotype: A much bigger clone sits one base away, suggesting this may be a read error. This rearrangement joins TRBV7-2 to TRBJ2-5; the match to TRBD1 covers 9 bases. The CDR3 runs to 15 residues. Germline V lookup: CDR1 SGHTA, CDR2 FQGNSA. Trimming at V came to 5 bases and at J to 11 bases, leaving 15 bases not matched to a gene. The CDR3: CASSHTGGAPGEQYF. In DNA form, the CDR3 reads TGTGCCAGCAGCCATACAGGGGGCGCCCCCGGTGAGCAGTACTTC.

The rearrangement uses TRBV9 and TRBJ2-5, with 10 bases that match TRBD2. The CDR3 runs 15 residues. Per the germline V gene, CDR1 is SGDLS and CDR2 is YYNGEE. With 2 bases clipped from V and 1 base from J, the junction kept 2 bases outside the gene matches. DNA of the CDR3: TGTGCCAGCAGCGTCCTAGCGGGGGTCCAAGAGACCCAGTACTTC. Its protein product is CASSVLAGVQETQYF.

This chain links TRBV7-9 with TRBJ1-1; no firm D call. The germline V gene encodes CDR1 SEHNR and CDR2 FQNEAQ (reference sequence). V lost 4 bases to trimming and J lost 9 bases, with 15 bases between them. The CDR3 spans 13 residues. Written as DNA, the CDR3 is TGTGCCAGCAGCTCGGAAGGGCCGCAACAAGCTTTCTTT. As protein: CASSSEGPQQAFF. The full variable domain, with the rest looked up from reference TRBV7-9 and TRBJ1-1, is DTGVSQNPRHKITKRGQNVTFRCDPISEHNRLYWYRQTLGQGPEFLTYFQNEAQLEKSRLLSDRFSAERPKGSFSTLEIQRTEQGDSAMYLCASSSEGPQQAFFGQGTRLTVV.

The chain is built from TRBV5-1 and TRBJ2-1; a possible D gene is TRBD1 (6 bases). Deletions cut 4 bases from V and 4 bases from J, with 18 bases between. The CDR3 has 16 residues. CDR1 and CDR2 (germline): SGHRS, YFSETQ. CDR3 DNA: TGCGCCAGCAGCAGTGCCTGGACAGAAATATACAATGAGCAGTTCTTC. Protein: CASSSAWTEIYNEQFF. The full variable domain, completed using reference TRBV5-1 and TRBJ2-1, is KAGVTQTPRYLIKTRGQQVTLSCSPISGHRSVSWYQQTPGQGLQFLFEYFSETQRNKGNFPGRFSGRQFSNSRSEMNVSTLELGDSALYLCASSSAWTEIYNEQFFGPGTRLTVL.

The chain links TRBV18 to TRBJ1-4, with a tentative D call TRBD1 (6 bases). Germline V gives CDR1 KGHSH, CDR2 LQKENI. Trimming took 3 bases from V and 1 from J, leaving 6 bases between them. The CDR3 loop spans 14 amino acids. Written as DNA, the CDR3 is TGTGCCAGCTCACCGGACAGAACTAATGAAAAACTGTTTTTT. The encoded protein is CASSPDRTNEKLFF.

The V and J genes are TRBV6-1 and TRBJ2-7, with 12 bases fitting TRBD2. V trimming: 8 bases; J trimming: 6 bases; junction bases outside the gene matches: 8. Germline V lookup: CDR1 MNHNS, CDR2 SASEGT. The length of the CDR3 is 14 residues. The CDR3 region has the DNA TGTGCCAGCGCCCTAGCGGGGGGGCTCGGCGAGCAGTACTTC. It encodes CASALAGGLGEQYF.

The J gene is TRBJ2-5, the V gene TRBV9, with unresolved D. CDR1 SGDLS and CDR2 YYNGEE come from the germline V gene. CDR3 length: 15 residues. Trimming left V 1 base short and J 4 bases short, with 14 bases between. CDR3 loop: CASSVLGNLGETQYF. The CDR3 region has the DNA TGTGCCAGCAGCGTATTAGGAAACTTGGGAGAGACCCAGTACTTC.

The rearrangement joins TRBV2 to TRBJ2-7; 7 positions agree with TRBD2. Germline-derived CDR1 and CDR2 are SNHLY and FYNNEI. V was clipped by 4 bases and J by 2 bases; unmatched bases: 8. CDR3 size: 15 residues. Here the CDR3 DNA reads TGTGCCAGCAGTGCTCCTAGCGGCCAAGCCTACGAGCAGTACTTC. Translated, it gives CASSAPSGQAYEQYF.

CDR3 protein: CAVGAGGPDTQYF. The DNA of the CDR3 is TGTGCAGTGGGGGCGGGGGGCCCAGATACGCAGTATTTT. The V call is TRBV7-2, the J call TRBJ2-3, with 8 bases fitting TRBD2. CDR1 is SGHTA, CDR2 FQGNSA, per germline. This CDR3 is 13 amino acids long.

This chain connects TRBV7-4 to TRBJ2-7; either TRBD1 or TRBD2 may supply D (5 bases each). Trimming stripped 1 base from V and 6 bases from J, with 25 bases between. The CDR3 extends over 18 amino acids. From germline, CDR1 is SGHVT and CDR2 SQSDAQ. CDR3 bases: TGTGCCAGCAGCTTAGGGTCAGGGACCGGGACCAGGGTTTCCGAGCAGTACTTC. It yields the protein CASSLGSGTGTRVSEQYF.

This chain uses TRBV7-2 with TRBJ2-5; no clear D. Germline CDR1 and CDR2: SGHTA and FQGNSA. Trimming removed 6 bases from V and 4 bases from J, with 12 bases in between. The CDR3 extends over 13 amino acids. The CDR3 spells CASRERRGETQYF. The CDR3 nucleotides are TGTGCCAGCAGGGAACGGAGAGGAGAGACCCAGTACTTC.

This clonotype was counted between two and nine times. The chain links TRBV11-2 to TRBJ2-1; TRBD2 matches at 7 bases. Germline V gives CDR1 SGHAT, CDR2 FQNNGV. This CDR3 spans 16 amino acids. J was trimmed by 4 bases and V by 3 bases; bases with no gene match: 9. The CDR3 region has the DNA TGTGCCAGCAGCTTTGGGGGGGGGGGACCTTACAATGAGCAGTTCTTC. It specifies CASSFGGGGPYNEQFF.

This clonotype was counted between two and nine times. J is TRBJ2-5 and V is TRBV20-1, with 7 nucleotides matching TRBD1. V lost 4 bases to trimming and J lost 3 bases; unmatched junction nucleotides: 8. Germline V gene sequence: CDR1 DFQATT, CDR2 SNEGSKA (reference sequence). The CDR3 covers 14 residues. Here the CDR3 reads CSAISGTAEETQYF. The CDR3 region has the DNA TGCAGTGCTATAAGTGGGACAGCAGAAGAGACCCAGTACTTC.

The chain carries TRBV12-3 or TRBV12-4 and TRBJ1-1; tentative D call: TRBD1 (5 bases). CDR3 length: 13 residues. The germline V and J ends were trimmed by 3 bases and 4 bases, with 9 bases remaining between them. The DNA for the CDR3 is TGTGCCAGCAGTTTTGCAACAGGCACTGAAGCTTTCTTT. Amino acids: CASSFATGTEAFF.

The V call is TRBV12-3 or TRBV12-4, the J call TRBJ2-7; D is tentatively TRBD1 or TRBD2 (5 bases each). This CDR3 is 15 amino acids long. Trimming removed 6 bases at V and 5 bases at J, with 20 bases between. The CDR3 reads CASSLQAAGPHEQYF. CDR3 DNA: TGTGCCAGCAGCCTACAAGCGGCAGGGCCCCACGAGCAGTACTTC.

V usage is TRBV25-1 and J usage is TRBJ1-2; 7 nucleotides align to TRBD1. The germline V gene has CDR1 MGHDK and CDR2 SYGVNS. The ends lost 7 bases at V and 4 bases at J; junction bases unmatched: 6. This CDR3 contains 13 residues. For the CDR3, the DNA is TGTGCCAGCACCTCGGGACAGTTCTATGGCTACACCTTC. It specifies CASTSGQFYGYTF.

This clonotype was seen only a few times. V is TRBV5-1 and J is TRBJ2-1; 10 bases map to TRBD2. Looked up from germline, CDR1 is SGHRS and CDR2 is YFSETQ. Trimming cost V 0 bases and J 7 bases; bases outside gene matches: 7. This CDR3 region has 16 residues. The CDR3 region is CASSLARAGGWNEQFF. DNA for the CDR3: TGCGCCAGCAGCTTGGCTCGAGCGGGGGGGTGGAATGAGCAGTTCTTC.

A single count supports this clonotype. This chain uses TRBV2 with TRBJ2-7; D is unresolved. The CDR3 spans 14 residues. CDR1 is SNHLY and CDR2 is FYNNEI in the germline V gene. Trimming removed 1 base from V and 3 bases from J, with 10 bases in between. CDR3 coding DNA: TGTGCCAGCAGTGAAGGCCCACCAAGCTACGAGCAGTACTTC. Translation: CASSEGPPSYEQYF.

CDR3 sequence reads: CSARVGPPNSPLHF. As DNA, the CDR3 is TGCAGTGCTAGAGTTGGACCACCAAATTCACCCCTCCACTTT. The chain combines TRBV20-1 with TRBJ1-6; no clear D gene. Germline CDR1 is DFQATT and CDR2 is SNEGSKA (reference sequence). This CDR3 contains 14 residues. V was clipped by 1 base and J by 7 bases, with 11 bases between them.

This chain links TRBV11-2 with TRBJ2-2; 11 bases fit TRBD2. V dropped 1 base and J dropped 4; count of bases not matched to a gene: 2. The germline V gene has CDR1 SGHAT and CDR2 FQNNGV. This CDR3 region has 16 residues. CDR3 residues: CASSLGLAGLTGELFF. The CDR3 nucleotides read TGTGCCAGCAGCTTAGGACTAGCGGGGCTCACCGGGGAGCTGTTTTTT.

V is TRBV12-3 or TRBV12-4 and J is TRBJ1-2, with D hard to call. CDR3 size: 14 residues. Trimming removed 0 bases at V and 4 bases at J, with 9 bases between. CDR3 coding DNA: TGTGCCAGCAGTTTAGCGGAGGAATCCTATGGCTACACCTTC. Residues: CASSLAEESYGYTF.